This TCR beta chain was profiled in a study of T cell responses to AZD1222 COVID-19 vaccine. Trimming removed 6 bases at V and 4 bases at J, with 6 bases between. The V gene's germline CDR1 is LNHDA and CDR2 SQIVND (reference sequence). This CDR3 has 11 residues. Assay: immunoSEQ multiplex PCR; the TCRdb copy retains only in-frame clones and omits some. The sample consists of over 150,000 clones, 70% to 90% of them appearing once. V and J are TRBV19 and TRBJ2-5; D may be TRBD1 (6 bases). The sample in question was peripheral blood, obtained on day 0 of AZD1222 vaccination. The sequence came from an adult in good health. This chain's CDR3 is CASRTGETQYF. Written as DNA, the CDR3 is TGTGCCAGTAGGACAGGAGAGACCCAGTACTTC.